These 16 T cell receptor beta chains were all obtained from the same sample, sequenced in a study of blood T cell repertoires in COVID-19. Profiled with immunoSEQ multiplex PCR; TCRdb holds only in-frame clones, not every one. The table lists about 280,000 clones, approximately 91% of them singletons. Sequencing was performed on peripheral blood. The origin of the receptors is a man aged 18 to 29 with active or convalescent COVID-19.

The chain is built from TRBV7-2 and TRBJ1-2, with 7 bases identical to TRBD1. In germline, CDR1 is SGHTA, CDR2 FQGNSA. V was clipped by 1 base and J by 0 bases; unmatched bases: 11. The CDR3 length is 18 residues. The CDR3 sequence is CASSLVVRVDRTNYGYTF. The CDR3 region has the DNA TGTGCCAGCAGCTTAGTCGTGCGGGTGGACAGGACTAACTATGGCTACACCTTC. The variable domain in full, completed from reference TRBV7-2 and TRBJ1-2, reads GAGVSQSPSNKVTEKGKDVELRCDPISGHTALYWYRQSLGQGLEFLIYFQGNSAPDKSGLPSDRFSAERTGGSVSTLTIQRTQQEDSAVYLCASSLVVRVDRTNYGYTFGSGTRLTVV.

This clone was observed once. V is TRBV27 and J is TRBJ2-3; 10 bases are a match to TRBD2. Looked up from germline, CDR1 is MNHEY and CDR2 is SMNVEV (reference sequence). V gave up 8 bases and J gave up 8 bases; unmatched junction bases: 13. The CDR3 consists of 15 residues. CDR3 in DNA: TGTGCCAGCCGGTCTCAGCGGGGGGGCCGGGGTACGCAGTATTTT. Protein: CASRSQRGGRGTQYF.

This chain joins TRBV3-1 (or the pseudogene TRBV3-2) and TRBJ1-5; D is perhaps TRBD1 (6 bases). This CDR3 spans 14 amino acids. From germline, CDR1 is LGHDT and CDR2 YNNKEL (reference sequence). Trimming shortened V by 10 bases and J by 1 base, and 14 bases separated the two germline ends. CDR3 protein: CAISKGESNQPQHF. In DNA, the CDR3 is TGTGCCATCTCAAAGGGGGAAAGCAATCAGCCCCAGCATTTT.

The genes are TRBV5-1 and TRBJ2-1, with a weak D call TRBD1 (5 bases). Trimming took 4 bases from V and 6 from J, leaving 11 bases between them. The germline V gene has CDR1 SGHRS and CDR2 YFSETQ. The CDR3 sequence is 13 residues long. The CDR3 coding sequence is TGCGCCAGCAGCCGAGCACAGGTCAATGAGCAGTTCTTC. Its protein product is CASSRAQVNEQFF.

The J gene is TRBJ1-4, the V gene TRBV13; maybe TRBD1 (5 bases). Germline lookup yields CDR1 PRHDT and CDR2 FYEKMQ (reference sequence). Trimming shortened V by 5 bases and J by 8 bases, and 15 bases separated the two germline ends. The CDR3 is 14 residues long. The DNA of the CDR3 is TGTGCCAGCAGCCTCCCCGGGGGGGGAGAAAAACTGTTTTTT. It translates to CASSLPGGGEKLFF.

V gene TRBV7-8 combines with J gene TRBJ2-1; 8 nucleotides line up with TRBD2. Unmatched junction bases numbered 6, after V lost 4 bases and J lost 7 bases. CDR3 length: 14 amino acids. Germline values: CDR1 SGHVS, CDR2 FQNEAQ. The CDR3 sequence is CASSSGGGRNEQFF. CDR3 in DNA: TGTGCCAGCAGCTCCGGGGGGGGGCGTAATGAGCAGTTCTTC.

The chain employs TRBV10-1 and TRBJ1-1; D is undetermined. V shed 4 bases and J shed 3 bases, with 12 bases lying between them. Germline loops: CDR1 WNHNN, CDR2 SYGVQD (reference sequence). CDR3 length: 14 amino acids. CDR3 region: CASSGSSADTEAFF. CDR3 DNA sequence: TGCGCCAGCAGTGGGTCGTCGGCGGACACTGAAGCTTTCTTT.

The chain joins TRBV6-2 or TRBV6-3 to TRBJ2-3, with a weak D call TRBD2 (5 bases). The CDR3 totals 17 residues. Germline V lookup: CDR1 MNHEY, CDR2 SVGEGT. V was shortened by 0 bases and J by 4 bases, with 17 bases between the two germline ends. CDR3 sequence reads: CASSYSFATSDSDTQYF. The CDR3 DNA sequence: TGTGCCAGCAGTTACTCTTTTGCAACCTCGGACTCAGATACGCAGTATTTT.

This rearrangement joins TRBV5-1 to TRBJ1-2; a weak D match, TRBD1 (5 bases). CDR1 SGHRS and CDR2 YFSETQ come from the germline V gene. V was shortened by 5 bases and J by 0 bases, with 17 bases between the two germline ends. CDR3 length: 16 residues. CDR3 coding DNA: TGCGCCAGCAGTTCAAGGGACCCGGGAGCTAACTATGGCTACACCTTC. This codes for CASSSRDPGANYGYTF.

V and J are TRBV28 and TRBJ1-6, with D possibly matching TRBD1 (6 bases). Trimming stripped 6 bases from V and 1 base from J, with 22 bases between. CDR1 is MDHEN, CDR2 SYDVKM, per germline. This CDR3 region has 19 residues. CDR3 protein: CASRRPQSGGISYNSPLHF. The DNA of the CDR3 is TGTGCCAGCAGACGGCCCCAATCGGGGGGCATATCCTATAATTCACCCCTCCACTTT.

V usage is TRBV3-1 (or the pseudogene TRBV3-2) and J usage is TRBJ1-2; D might be TRBD1 (6 bases). Germline lookup yields CDR1 LGHDT and CDR2 YNNKEL (reference sequence). V shed 8 bases and J shed 2 bases, with 9 bases lying between them. The CDR3 runs 12 residues. CDR3 in amino acids: CASGRGNYGYTF. Written as DNA, the CDR3 is TGTGCCAGCGGCAGGGGAAACTATGGCTACACCTTC.

The gene calls are TRBV9 and TRBJ2-5; TRBD1 might be the D (5 bases). Trimming took 0 bases from V and 4 from J, leaving 10 bases between them. CDR1 SGDLS and CDR2 YYNGEE come from the germline V gene. CDR3 length: 14 amino acids. In DNA, the CDR3 is TGTGCCAGCAGCGTAGGTGGGGCCCTAGAGACCCAGTACTTC. Translation: CASSVGGALETQYF. The full variable domain, with the rest looked up from reference TRBV9 and TRBJ2-5, is DSGVTQTPKHLITATGQRVTLRCSPRSGDLSVYWYQQSLDQGLQFLIQYYNGEERAKGNILERFSAQQFPDLHSELNLSSLELGDSALYFCASSVGGALETQYFGPGTRLLVL.

V is TRBV19 and J is TRBJ1-5, with a tentative D call TRBD1 (5 bases). Germline assignment: CDR1 LNHDA and CDR2 SQIVND (reference sequence). The V end lost 5 bases, the J end lost 9 bases, and 14 bases lay between the germline ends. The CDR3 is made up of 13 amino acids. The CDR3 region is CASSAQAQGPQHF. CDR3 bases: TGTGCCAGTAGTGCCCAGGCGCAGGGGCCCCAGCATTTT.

V gene TRBV6-1 combines with J gene TRBJ2-5; 15 positions match TRBD2. Germline V gene data show CDR1 as MNHNS and CDR2 as SASEGT. The CDR3 length is 16 residues. The J segment lost 4 bases and the V segment lost 4 bases, leaving 4 bases of the junction unmatched. CDR3: CASSGRTSGGGETQYF. The CDR3 nucleotides are TGTGCCAGCAGTGGACGGACTAGCGGGGGGGGAGAGACCCAGTACTTC.

The J gene is TRBJ2-5, the V gene TRBV5-1; TRBD2 aligns across 8 bases. Germline loops: CDR1 SGHRS, CDR2 YFSETQ. The CDR3 loop spans 14 amino acids. The J segment lost 5 bases and the V segment lost 4 bases, leaving 7 bases of the junction unmatched. CDR3 sequence (DNA): TGCGCCAGCAGCCCTTTTAGCGGGGTGGAGACCCAGTACTTC. Translation: CASSPFSGVETQYF. The full variable domain, with the rest looked up from reference TRBV5-1 and TRBJ2-5, is KAGVTQTPRYLIKTRGQQVTLSCSPISGHRSVSWYQQTPGQGLQFLFEYFSETQRNKGNFPGRFSGRQFSNSRSEMNVSTLELGDSALYLCASSPFSGVETQYFGPGTRLLVL.

This clone was seen just once. The J gene is TRBJ1-2, the V gene TRBV4-1; D not resolved. Trimming cost V 5 bases and J 4 bases, with 5 bases left between them. The CDR3 length is 11 residues. The germline V gene has CDR1 MGHRA and CDR2 YSYEKL. CDR3: CASSNSYGYTF. The CDR3 bases are TGCGCCAGCAGCAACAGCTATGGCTACACCTTC.